Below, 5 T cell receptor beta chains from the same sample are listed, as sequenced in a study of vaccination and CD4 T cells after COVID-19. Oncomine TCR Beta short-read sequencing was applied to DNA from cultured CD4+ T cells. One entry per CDR3 protein results from TCRdb running MiXCR on the PCR reads. Of approximately 20,000 distinct CDR3 sequences in the sample, 46% are singletons; the top ten hold around 3%. Treatment meaning: approximately 11-day PBMC culture with coronavirus spike peptide pools or control peptides (ViraFEST assay). These receptors' antigens are unknown. The sample in question was CD4+ T cells from blood, cultured in vitro, obtained after SARS-CoV-2 vaccination. These receptor sequences come from a human donor who had recovered from COVID-19.

The V gene is TRBV18, the J gene TRBJ1-1, with D tentatively TRBD1 (6 bases). Germline V CDR1 and CDR2: KGHSH, LQKENI. The CDR3 totals 16 residues. V shed 2 bases and J shed 0 bases, with 13 bases lying between them. The CDR3 region has the DNA TGTGCCAGCTCACCAAGGGGGGGTCCTATGAACACTGAAGCTTTCTTT. It translates to CASSPRGGPMNTEAFF.

V is TRBV27 and J is TRBJ2-2, with TRBD2 identical over 7 bases. After removal of 4 bases from V and 7 bases from J, the junction contained 3 bases not matched to a gene. The germline V gene has CDR1 MNHEY and CDR2 SMNVEV (reference sequence). This CDR3 comprises 13 residues. CDR3 region: CASSSLAVGELFF. DNA for the CDR3: TGTGCCAGCAGTTCGCTAGCGGTCGGGGAGCTGTTTTTT.

This clonotype was counted a single time. V and J are TRBV7-7 and TRBJ2-5, with no clear D. Germline-derived CDR1 and CDR2 are SSHAT and FNYEAQ (reference sequence). Trimming took off 8 bases at V and 1 base at J, with 11 bases between the two ends. The CDR3 sequence is 13 residues long. This chain's CDR3 is CASATDGQETQYF. The CDR3 DNA follows: TGTGCCAGCGCTACAGACGGCCAAGAGACCCAGTACTTC.

This clonotype occurred a few times. J is TRBJ2-3 and V is TRBV20-1; a weak D match, TRBD2 (6 bases). The ends were cut back, 6 bases at V and 2 bases at J, with 15 bases in the middle. The CDR3 is made up of 14 amino acids. Germline V gene lookup returns CDR1 DFQATT and CDR2 SNEGSKA (reference sequence). CDR3 bases: TGCAGTGCCCCCCCCGGGAGTAACACAGATACGCAGTATTTT. Translated, it gives CSAPPGSNTDTQYF.

The chain employs TRBV5-6 and TRBJ1-1; the D is unclear. Germline assignment: CDR1 SGHDT and CDR2 YYEEEE. The CDR3 has 11 amino acids. The V end lost 5 bases, the J end lost 7 bases, and 9 bases lay between the germline ends. In nucleotides, the CDR3 is TGTGCCAGCAGTATGTGGAATGAAGCTTTCTTT. Translating gives CASSMWNEAFF. The full variable domain, with the rest looked up from reference TRBV5-6 and TRBJ1-1, is DAGVTQSPTHLIKTRGQQVTLRCSPKSGHDTVSWYQQALGQGPQFIFQYYEEEERQRGNFPDRFSGHQFPNYSSELNVNALLLGDSALYLCASSMWNEAFFGQGTRLTVV.